These 6 T cell receptor beta chains came from one sample sequenced in a study of metastatic and nonmetastatic thyroid tumors. Ahead of thyroid surgery, no patient had received treatment of any kind. Through MiXCR, TCRdb re-clonotyped the PCR reads. The data contain about 16,000 clones, roughly 32% of them singletons. The sequencing input was tumor tissue. The receptor set was obtained from a female donor with papillary thyroid cancer or a benign thyroid nodule (not recorded which). Some clones in this sample may be carry-over from other donors' samples.

The chain joins TRBV28 to TRBJ1-2; D remains unclear. CDR1 MDHEN and CDR2 SYDVKM come from the germline V gene. This CDR3 is 11 amino acids long. Trimming removed 6 bases from V and 5 bases from J, with 7 bases in between. The DNA for the CDR3 is TGTGCCAGCAGCGGTTATTATGGCTACACCTTC. This codes for CASSGYYGYTF.

This clone was found a few times. Here the CDR3 reads CASSEGGWRDYGYTF. The CDR3, as DNA: TGTGCCAGCAGTGAAGGAGGCTGGAGAGACTATGGCTACACCTTC. This sequence joins TRBV6-1 and TRBJ1-2; no definite D call. The CDR3 totals 15 residues. CDR1 and CDR2 (germline): MNHNS, SASEGT. Between the trimmed V and J ends, which lost 1 base and 3 bases, there was a span of 12 bases.

The rearrangement uses TRBV7-9 and TRBJ1-2, with a possible D match to TRBD1 (5 bases). The CDR3 contains 13 residues. V shed 5 bases and J shed 7 bases, with 14 bases lying between them. Looked up from germline, CDR1 is SEHNR and CDR2 is FQNEAQ (reference sequence). CDR3 nucleotides: TGTGCCAGCAGCCCGGACACGGGGACTGGCTACACCTTC. It is translated as CASSPDTGTGYTF.

This clone has a handful of counts. The chain has TRBV7-2 and TRBJ1-2, with no clear D. Between the trimmed V and J ends, which lost 5 bases and 8 bases, there was a span of 18 bases. The CDR3 runs 14 residues. Germline loops: CDR1 SGHTA, CDR2 FQGNSA. Here the CDR3 reads CASSQATENIGYTF. CDR3 DNA: TGTGCCAGCAGCCAGGCTACCGAGAATATAGGCTACACCTTC.

This clone is labeled as medium-sized (0.01 to 0.1%). The CDR3 protein is CASSVAGREYNSPLHF. The CDR3, as DNA: TGTGCCAGCAGCGTAGCAGGGCGTGAGTATAATTCACCCCTCCACTTT. The gene calls are TRBV9 and TRBJ1-6; a possible D gene is TRBD1 (5 bases). Trimming shortened V by 0 bases and J by 4 bases, and 11 bases separated the two germline ends. CDR3 length equals 16 residues. Germline-derived CDR1 and CDR2 are SGDLS and YYNGEE.

The chain links TRBV29-1 to TRBJ2-1; TRBD2 might be the D (6 bases). Trimming took 1 base from V and 4 from J, leaving 11 bases between them. The CDR3 consists of 14 residues. The V gene's germline CDR1 is SQVTM and CDR2 ANQGSEA. CDR3 amino acids: CSVEASELYNEQFF. CDR3 sequence (DNA): TGCAGCGTTGAAGCTAGCGAACTTTACAATGAGCAGTTCTTC.